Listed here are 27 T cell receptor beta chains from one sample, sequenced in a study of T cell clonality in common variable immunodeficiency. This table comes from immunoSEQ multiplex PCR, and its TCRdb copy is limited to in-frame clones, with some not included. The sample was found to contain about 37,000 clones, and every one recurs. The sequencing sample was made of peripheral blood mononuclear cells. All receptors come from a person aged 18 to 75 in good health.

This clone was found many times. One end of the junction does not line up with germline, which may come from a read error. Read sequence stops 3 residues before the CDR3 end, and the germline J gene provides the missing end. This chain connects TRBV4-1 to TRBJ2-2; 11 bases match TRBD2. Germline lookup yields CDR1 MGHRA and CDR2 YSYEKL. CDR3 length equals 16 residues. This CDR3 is CVSSQLLAGELGELFF. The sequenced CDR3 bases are TGCGTCAGCAGCCAACTACTAGCGGGAGAGCTAGGGGAG.

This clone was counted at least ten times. The sequenced CDR3 bases are TGTGCCAGTAGTATACTAGGCAGGGGAAGGGAGAATCAGCCC. It encodes CASSILGRGRENQP. The CDR3, in full, reads CASSILGRGRENQPQHF. This chain uses TRBV19 with TRBJ1-5; D is perhaps TRBD1 (6 bases). The read ends 3 residues shy of where the CDR3 ends; the end is completed using the germline J gene. The CDR3 is made up of 17 amino acids. Germline CDR1 LNHDA, CDR2 SQIVND (reference sequence). Trimming shortened V by 2 bases and J by 4 bases, and 18 bases separated the two germline ends. Together with reference TRBV19 and TRBJ1-5, the CDR3 gives the full variable domain: DGGITQSPKYLFRKEGQNVTLSCEQNLNHDAMYWYRQDPGQGLRLIYYSQIVNDFQKGDIAEGYSVSREKKESFPLTVTSAQKNPTAFYLCASSILGRGRENQPQHFGDGTRLSIL.

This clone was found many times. Incomplete CDR3 DNA: TGTGCCAGCTCACGTGGGGTCGGGACAGGGAATGAAAAA. This encodes CASSRGVGTGNEK. The full CDR3 is CASSRGVGTGNEKLFF. The rearrangement joins TRBV18 to TRBJ1-4; TRBD1 aligns across 9 bases. The read gets to within 3 residues of the CDR3 end, and the germline J gene fills in the rest. V dropped 4 bases and J dropped 5; count of bases not matched to a gene: 8. Germline lookup yields CDR1 KGHSH and CDR2 LQKENI. This CDR3 spans 16 amino acids.

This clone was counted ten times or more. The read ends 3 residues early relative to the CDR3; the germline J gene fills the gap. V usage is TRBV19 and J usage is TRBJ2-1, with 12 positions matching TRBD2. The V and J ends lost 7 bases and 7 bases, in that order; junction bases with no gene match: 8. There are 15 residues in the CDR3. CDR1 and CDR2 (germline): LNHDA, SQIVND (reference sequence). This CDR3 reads CASMGTGLAGNEQFF. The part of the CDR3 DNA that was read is TGTGCCAGTATGGGTACCGGACTAGCGGGGAATGAG.

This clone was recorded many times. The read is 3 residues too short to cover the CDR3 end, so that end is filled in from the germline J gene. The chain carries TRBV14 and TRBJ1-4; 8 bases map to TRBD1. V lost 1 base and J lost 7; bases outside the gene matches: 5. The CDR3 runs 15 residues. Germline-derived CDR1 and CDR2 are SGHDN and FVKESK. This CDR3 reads CASSQGWTGFEKLFF. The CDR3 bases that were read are TGTGCCAGCAGCCAAGGTTGGACAGGGTTTGAAAAA.

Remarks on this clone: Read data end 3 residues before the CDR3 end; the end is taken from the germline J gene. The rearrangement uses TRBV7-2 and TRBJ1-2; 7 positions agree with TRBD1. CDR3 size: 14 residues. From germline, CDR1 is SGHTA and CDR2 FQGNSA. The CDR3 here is CASSLDGTAYDYTF. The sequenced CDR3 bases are TGTGCCAGCAGCTTAGATGGGACAGCCTACGAC.

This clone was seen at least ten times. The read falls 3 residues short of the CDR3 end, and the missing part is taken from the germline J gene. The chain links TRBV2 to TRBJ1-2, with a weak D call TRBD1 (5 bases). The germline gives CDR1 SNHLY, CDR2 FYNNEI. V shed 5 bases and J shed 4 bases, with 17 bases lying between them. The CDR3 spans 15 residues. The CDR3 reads CASSPRLQGGYGYTF. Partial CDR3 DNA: TGTGCCAGCAGTCCCCGGTTGCAGGGAGGCTATGGC.

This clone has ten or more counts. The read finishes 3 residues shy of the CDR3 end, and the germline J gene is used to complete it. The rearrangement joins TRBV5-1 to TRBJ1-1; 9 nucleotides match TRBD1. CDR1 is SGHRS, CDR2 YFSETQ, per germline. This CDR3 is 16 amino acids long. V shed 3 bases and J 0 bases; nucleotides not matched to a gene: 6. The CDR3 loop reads CASSSGQGLLNTEAFF. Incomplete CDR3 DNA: TGCGCCAGCAGCTCCGGACAGGGGCTTTTGAACACTGAA.

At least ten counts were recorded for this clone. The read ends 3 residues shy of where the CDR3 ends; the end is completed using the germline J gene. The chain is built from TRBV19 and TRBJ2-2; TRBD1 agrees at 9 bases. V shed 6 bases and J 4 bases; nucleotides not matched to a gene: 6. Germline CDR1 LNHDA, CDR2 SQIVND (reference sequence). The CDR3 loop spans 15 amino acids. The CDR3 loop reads CASRTGTGSTGELFF. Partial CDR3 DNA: TGTGCCAGTAGGACGGGGACAGGGAGCACCGGGGAG.

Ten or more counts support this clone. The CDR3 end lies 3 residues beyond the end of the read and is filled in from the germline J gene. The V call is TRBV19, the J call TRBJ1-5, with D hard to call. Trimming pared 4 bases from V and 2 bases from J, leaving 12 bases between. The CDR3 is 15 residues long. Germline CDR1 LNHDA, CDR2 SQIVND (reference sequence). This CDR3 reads CASSTGRVGNQPQHF. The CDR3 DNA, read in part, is TGTGCCAGTAGTACGGGGAGAGTGGGCAATCAGCCC.

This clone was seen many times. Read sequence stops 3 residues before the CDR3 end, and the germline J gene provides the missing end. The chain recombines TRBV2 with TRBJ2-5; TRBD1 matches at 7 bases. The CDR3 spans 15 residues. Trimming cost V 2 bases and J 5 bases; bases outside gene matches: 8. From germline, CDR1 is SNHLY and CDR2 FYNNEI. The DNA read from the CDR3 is TGTGCCAGCAGTGAACAACAGGGGACGAGGGAGACC. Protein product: CASSEQQGTRET. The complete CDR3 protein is CASSEQQGTRETQYF.

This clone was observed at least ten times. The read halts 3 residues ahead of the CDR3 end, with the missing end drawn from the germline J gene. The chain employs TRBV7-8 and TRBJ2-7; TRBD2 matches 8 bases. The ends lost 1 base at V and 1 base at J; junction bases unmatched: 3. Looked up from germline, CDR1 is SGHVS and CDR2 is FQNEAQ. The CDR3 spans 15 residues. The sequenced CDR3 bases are TGTGCCAGCAGCTTAGGGGCTAGCGGGTCCTACGAG. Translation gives CASSLGASGSYE. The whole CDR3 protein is CASSLGASGSYEQYF.

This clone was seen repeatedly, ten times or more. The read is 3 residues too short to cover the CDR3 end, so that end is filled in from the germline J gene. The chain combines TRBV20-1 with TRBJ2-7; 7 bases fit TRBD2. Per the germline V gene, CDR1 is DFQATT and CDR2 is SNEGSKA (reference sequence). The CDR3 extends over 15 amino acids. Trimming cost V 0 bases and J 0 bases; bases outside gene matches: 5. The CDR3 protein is CSARDLAGVSYEQYF. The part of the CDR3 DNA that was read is TGCAGTGCTAGAGATCTTGCGGGAGTCTCCTACGAG.

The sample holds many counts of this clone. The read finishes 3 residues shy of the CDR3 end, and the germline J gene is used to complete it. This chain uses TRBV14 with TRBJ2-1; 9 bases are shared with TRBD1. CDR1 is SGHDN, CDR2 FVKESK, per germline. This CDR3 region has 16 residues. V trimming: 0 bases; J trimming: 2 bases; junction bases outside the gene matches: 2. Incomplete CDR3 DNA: TGTGCCAGCAGCCAAGAGGGGACAGGGCCCTACAATGAG. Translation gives CASSQEGTGPYNE. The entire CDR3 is CASSQEGTGPYNEQFF.

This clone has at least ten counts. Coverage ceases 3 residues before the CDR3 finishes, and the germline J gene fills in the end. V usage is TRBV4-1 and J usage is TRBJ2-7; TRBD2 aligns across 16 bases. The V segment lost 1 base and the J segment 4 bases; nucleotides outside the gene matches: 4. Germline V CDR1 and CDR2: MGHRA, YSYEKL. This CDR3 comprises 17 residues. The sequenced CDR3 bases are TGCGCCAGCAGCCAAGCGGGACTAGCGGGAGGGAGGTACGAG. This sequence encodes CASSQAGLAGGRYE. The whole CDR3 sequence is CASSQAGLAGGRYEQYF.

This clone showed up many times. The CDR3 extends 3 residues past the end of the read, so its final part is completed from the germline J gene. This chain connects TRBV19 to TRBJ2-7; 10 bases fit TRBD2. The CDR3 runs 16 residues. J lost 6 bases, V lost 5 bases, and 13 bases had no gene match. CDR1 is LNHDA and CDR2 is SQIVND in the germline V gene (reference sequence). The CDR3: CASSFSPTSGLGEQYF. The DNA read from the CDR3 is TGTGCCAGTAGTTTTTCCCCGACTAGCGGGTTGGGCGAG.

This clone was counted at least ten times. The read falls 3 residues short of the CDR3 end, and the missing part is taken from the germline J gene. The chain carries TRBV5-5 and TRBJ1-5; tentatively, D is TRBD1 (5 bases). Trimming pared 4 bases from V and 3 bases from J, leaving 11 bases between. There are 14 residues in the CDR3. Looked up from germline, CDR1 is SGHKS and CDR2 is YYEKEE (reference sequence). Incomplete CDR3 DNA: TGTGCCAGCAGCACCGACAGAATCAATCAGCCC. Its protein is CASSTDRINQP. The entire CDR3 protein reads CASSTDRINQPQHF.

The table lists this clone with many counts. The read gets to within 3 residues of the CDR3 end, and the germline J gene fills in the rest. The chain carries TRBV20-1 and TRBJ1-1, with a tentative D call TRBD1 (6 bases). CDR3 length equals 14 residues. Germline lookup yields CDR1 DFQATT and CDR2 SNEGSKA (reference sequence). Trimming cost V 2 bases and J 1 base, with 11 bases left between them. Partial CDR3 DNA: TGCAGTGCTAGAAGATCAGGGGCGAACACTGAA. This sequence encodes CSARRSGANTE. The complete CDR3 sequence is CSARRSGANTEAFF.

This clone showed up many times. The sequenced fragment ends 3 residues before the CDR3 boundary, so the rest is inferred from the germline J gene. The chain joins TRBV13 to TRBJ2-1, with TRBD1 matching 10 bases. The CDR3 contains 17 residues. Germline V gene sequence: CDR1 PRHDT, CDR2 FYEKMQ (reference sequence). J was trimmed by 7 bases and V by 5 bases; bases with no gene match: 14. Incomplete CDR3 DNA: TGTGCCAGCAGCCTACCTGCCGACAGGGGGCATGAGAATGAG. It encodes CASSLPADRGHENE. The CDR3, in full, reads CASSLPADRGHENEQFF. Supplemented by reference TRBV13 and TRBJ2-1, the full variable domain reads AAGVIQSPRHLIKEKRETATLKCYPIPRHDTVYWYQQGPGQDPQFLISFYEKMQSDKGSIPDRFSAQQFSDYHSELNMSSLELGDSALYFCASSLPADRGHENEQFFGPGTRLTVL.

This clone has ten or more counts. The part of the CDR3 DNA that was read is TGCGCCAGCGGGGGACTTTACGAG. Translating it yields CASGGLYE. The full-length CDR3 reads as CASGGLYEQYF. The chain combines TRBV23-1 with TRBJ2-7, with TRBD2 as a possible D gene (6 bases). Read coverage stops 3 residues before the CDR3 terminus; the germline J gene supplies the remainder. TRBV23-1 is assigned to the ORF class and has an uncertain function. The CDR3 covers 11 residues. The V and J ends lost 8 bases and 4 bases respectively, with 9 bases between them.

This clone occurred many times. CDR3 DNA, as far as it was read: TGCGCCAGCAGCCCTTTAGCTAGCGGCCAAGAGACC. It codes for CASSPLASGQET. Given in full, the CDR3 is CASSPLASGQETQYF. The chain employs TRBV5-1 and TRBJ2-5; TRBD2 matches 7 bases. The read gets to within 3 residues of the CDR3 end, and the germline J gene fills in the rest. Germline V gene sequence: CDR1 SGHRS, CDR2 YFSETQ. The CDR3 is 15 residues long. J lost 1 base, V lost 4 bases, and 7 bases had no gene match. Full variable domain (rest looked up from reference TRBV5-1 and TRBJ2-5): KAGVTQTPRYLIKTRGQQVTLSCSPISGHRSVSWYQQTPGQGLQFLFEYFSETQRNKGNFPGRFSGRQFSNSRSEMNVSTLELGDSALYLCASSPLASGQETQYFGPGTRLLVL.

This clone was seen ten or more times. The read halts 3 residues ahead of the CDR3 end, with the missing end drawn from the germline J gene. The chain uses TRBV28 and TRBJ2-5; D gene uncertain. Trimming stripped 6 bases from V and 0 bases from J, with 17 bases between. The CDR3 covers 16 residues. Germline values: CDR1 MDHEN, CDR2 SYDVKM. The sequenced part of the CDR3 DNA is TGTGCCAGCAGGTCAAGGGTTTTGCCCCACCAAGAGACC. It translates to CASRSRVLPHQET. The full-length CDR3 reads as CASRSRVLPHQETQYF.

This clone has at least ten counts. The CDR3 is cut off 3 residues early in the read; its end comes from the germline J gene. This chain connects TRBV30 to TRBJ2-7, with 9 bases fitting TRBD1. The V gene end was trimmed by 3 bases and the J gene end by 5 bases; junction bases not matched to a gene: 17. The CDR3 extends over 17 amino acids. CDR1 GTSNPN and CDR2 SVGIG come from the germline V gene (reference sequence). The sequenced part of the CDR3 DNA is TGTGCCTGGAGGGTAGGTAGACAGGGGGAGGCTAGAAACGAG. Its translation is CAWRVGRQGEARNE. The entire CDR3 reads CAWRVGRQGEARNEQYF.

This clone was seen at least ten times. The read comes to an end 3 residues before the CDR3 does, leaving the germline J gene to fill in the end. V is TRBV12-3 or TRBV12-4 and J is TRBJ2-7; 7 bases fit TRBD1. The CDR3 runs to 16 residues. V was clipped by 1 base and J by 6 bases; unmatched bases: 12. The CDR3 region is CASSLGSQGRTGEQYF. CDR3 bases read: TGTGCCAGCAGTTTAGGTTCACAGGGGCGAACTGGCGAG.

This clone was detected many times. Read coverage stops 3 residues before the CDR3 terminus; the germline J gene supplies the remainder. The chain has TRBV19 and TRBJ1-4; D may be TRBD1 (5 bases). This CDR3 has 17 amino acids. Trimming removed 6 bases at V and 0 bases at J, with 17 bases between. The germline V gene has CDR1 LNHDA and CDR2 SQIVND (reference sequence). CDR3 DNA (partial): TGTGCCAGTAGAGGGGATCGAGGTCGGGCAACTAATGAAAAA. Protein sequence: CASRGDRGRATNEK. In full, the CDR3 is CASRGDRGRATNEKLFF.

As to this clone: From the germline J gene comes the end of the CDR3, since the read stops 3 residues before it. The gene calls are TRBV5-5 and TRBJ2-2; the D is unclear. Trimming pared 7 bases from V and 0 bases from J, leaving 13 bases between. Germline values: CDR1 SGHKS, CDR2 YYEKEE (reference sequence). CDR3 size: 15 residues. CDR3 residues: CASSKSTPNTGELFF. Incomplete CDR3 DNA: TGTGCCAGCTCAAAATCTACGCCGAACACCGGGGAG.

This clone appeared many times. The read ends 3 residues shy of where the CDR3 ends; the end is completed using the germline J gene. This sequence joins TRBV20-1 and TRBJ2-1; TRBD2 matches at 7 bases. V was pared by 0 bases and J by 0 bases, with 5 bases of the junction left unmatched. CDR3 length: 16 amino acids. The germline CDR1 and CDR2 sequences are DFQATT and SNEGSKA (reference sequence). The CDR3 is CSARDSSGSSYNEQFF. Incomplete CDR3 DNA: TGCAGTGCTAGAGATTCTAGCGGTAGCTCCTACAATGAG.